This T cell receptor beta chain is from a study of blood T cell repertoires in COVID-19. Across the whole study: From the United States, Italy and Spain came samples of acute and convalescent COVID-19.

Per germline, CDR1 MNHNS and CDR2 SASEGT. The CDR3 runs 19 residues. V dropped 2 bases and J dropped 0; count of bases not matched to a gene: 10. Profiling relied on immunoSEQ multiplex PCR, and the TCRdb table lists in-frame clones only, not all of them. There are roughly 340,000 clones in the sample; around 87% occur only once, and over 6% lies in the top ten. The sample consisted of peripheral blood. The chain uses TRBV6-1 and TRBJ1-5; 10 bases agree with TRBD1. The clonotype originates from a woman aged 45 to 65 with COVID-19, enrolled during active disease. The CDR3: CASSEYRGQGTYSNQPQHF. The CDR3 nucleotides read TGTGCCAGCAGTGAATACCGGGGACAGGGGACGTATAGCAATCAGCCCCAGCATTTT.